The clone carrying this T cell receptor beta chain appeared a few times. One entry per CDR3 protein, called by TCRdb with MiXCR from the 5' RACE reads. Found here are fewer than 250,000 distinct CDR3 sequences, about a tenth of them singletons; the top ten hold approximately 5.1%. This sample stems from a study of identical twins. The CDR3 is 12 residues long. Germline V lookup: CDR1 MNHEY, CDR2 SMNVEV (reference sequence). V dropped 4 bases and J dropped 3 bases, with 5 bases sitting between them. This clonotype was sampled from a young woman in good health. The sequenced sample consisted of memory (CD45RO+) T cells sorted from blood. The J gene is TRBJ2-3, the V gene TRBV27; D call uncertain. CDR3 coding DNA: TGTGCCAGCAGTTGGGGTACAGATACGCAGTATTTT. Translated, it gives CASSWGTDTQYF.